This T cell receptor beta chain was retrieved from a study of cytomegalovirus exposure and HLA in healthy donors. Worth noting for this clone: Its cognate antigen is unknown.

General study points: An analysis done earlier found most TCR beta V segments productive about 90% or about 30% of the time. High specificity and sensitivity for cytomegalovirus status were reported for the classifier. Being indistinguishable, some V segments were excluded, TRBV6-2 and TRBV6-3 among them. The Asian-associated ancestry cluster reportedly had fewer N-insertions than the roughly 670-donor mean in a later analysis.

Primers for the PCR totalled 60 Vbeta and 13 Jbeta. Sequencing used immunoSEQ multiplex PCR; TCRdb keeps in-frame clones, though not all of them. The sample consists of 75,000 to 95,000 clones, 60% to 80% of them appearing once. Per the germline V gene, CDR1 is MNHNS and CDR2 is SASEGT. The V and J ends lost 9 bases and 3 bases, in that order; junction bases with no gene match: 5. This CDR3 is 14 amino acids long. The source is a woman aged 25 to 45 in good health and CMV-seronegative. The gene calls are TRBV6-1 and TRBJ1-5; the match to TRBD1 covers 10 bases. Specimen: PBMCs. This CDR3 is CASDRGRFNQPQHF. The DNA of the CDR3 is TGTGCCAGTGACAGGGGGCGTTTCAATCAGCCCCAGCATTTT.